A selection of T cell receptor beta chains follows, all from one sample in a study of patients and donors after allogeneic stem cell transplantation. MiXCR, run by TCRdb on the RT-PCR reads, gives a single entry per CDR3 protein. The profile shows some 880,000 distinct CDR3 sequences, approximately 19% of them singletons. Sequences were obtained from blood, either unsorted or a sorted T cell fraction (not recorded which). These receptors came from a human donor who was either an allogeneic HSCT recipient or a stem cell or donor lymphocyte infusion donor (not recorded which). It is not recorded whose cells these are; they may come from a transplant donor. The CDR3 runs from the conserved cysteine through the conserved F or W. The D gene is left open where the match is weak. Size values are once, few and many counts, or a class for expanded clones, and some rows have none.

v_gene	d_gene	j_gene	abundance	CDR3nt	CDR3aa
TRBV14	.	TRBJ1-1	.	TGTGCCAGCAGCCAAACTTCACAAAGCACTGAAGCTTTCTTT	CASSQTSQSTEAFF
TRBV5-1	TRBD2	TRBJ2-1	few	TGCGCCAGCAGCTTTCCGTCTAGCGGCTACAATGAGCAGTTCTTC	CASSFPSSGYNEQFF
TRBV6-5	.	TRBJ2-7	few	TGTGCCAGCAGTTTTGCAGGGGAGGGCCTCTTCGGCGAGCAGTACTTC	CASSFAGEGLFGEQYF
TRBV7-6	TRBD1	TRBJ1-2	.	TGTGCCAGCAGCTCGGGACAGGCAAGGGGCTACACCTTC	CASSSGQARGYTF
TRBV6-1	.	TRBJ1-1	few	TGTGCCAGCAGTGAAGGAGTCGGGGGGGCTGTCAATGAAGCTTTCTTT	CASSEGVGGAVNEAFF
TRBV13	TRBD2	TRBJ2-1	.	TGTGCCAGCAGCCCGACTAGCGGTTACTTTTTGGACAATGAGCAGTTCTTC	CASSPTSGYFLDNEQFF
TRBV5-3	TRBD1	TRBJ2-1	.	TGTGCCAGAAGCTTGGTGGGACAGGGGTACAATGAGCAGTTCTTC	CARSLVGQGYNEQFF
TRBV4-1	TRBD2	TRBJ2-7	.	TGCGCCAGCAGCCAAGCTAGCGGGGGATACGAGCAGTACTTC	CASSQASGGYEQYF
TRBV19	.	TRBJ2-1	.	TGTGCCAGTAGTATAGAAGAGCATCGAGCCCTCGATGAGCAGTTCTTC	CASSIEEHRALDEQFF
TRBV4-2	TRBD2	TRBJ2-3	few	TGTGCCAGCAGCCAAGAACTTGGGACTAGTTCAGATACGCAGTATTTT	CASSQELGTSSDTQYF
TRBV18	TRBD2	TRBJ2-1	.	TGTGCCAGCTCACCACGGACTAGCGGGGGGACCTACAATGAGCAGTTCTTC	CASSPRTSGGTYNEQFF
TRBV27	.	TRBJ1-5	many	TGTGCCAGCGGGGTGCTCAATCAGCCCCAGCATTTT	CASGVLNQPQHF
TRBV15	.	TRBJ1-2	.	TGTGCCACCAGCAGAGATCGGAGGGATGGCTACACCTTC	CATSRDRRDGYTF
TRBV27	.	TRBJ2-3	.	TGTGCCAGCAGTACGGATGATACGCAGTATTTT	CASSTDDTQYF
TRBV6-5	.	TRBJ2-7	few	TGTGCCAGCAGTTTGATGGGGAATAGTATACGGCAGTACTTC	CASSLMGNSIRQYF
TRBV2	TRBD1	TRBJ1-5	.	TGTGCCAGCAGGGACAGGTCAAGGGGCAATCAGCCCCAGCATTTT	CASRDRSRGNQPQHF
TRBV12-3/TRBV12-4	TRBD2	TRBJ2-1	few	TGTGCCAGCAGCCAGACGCGGAGACTAGCGGGAGGCGGGTTCTTC	CASSQTRRLAGGGFF
TRBV6-6	.	TRBJ1-1	many	TGTGCCAGCAGCCCCGCGGCGAACACTGAAGCTTTCTTT	CASSPAANTEAFF
TRBV3-1	TRBD1	TRBJ1-1	.	TGTGCCAGCAGCAGACAGGGTAGGGCTGAAGCTTTCTTT	CASSRQGRAEAFF
TRBV4-1	.	TRBJ2-1	few	TGCGCCAGCAGCCAAGCTGTCGACAGGAGCTCCTACAATGAGCAGTTCTTC	CASSQAVDRSSYNEQFF
TRBV7-9	.	TRBJ1-1	many	TGTGCCAGCAGTTTACCGTATACTGAAGCTTTCTTT	CASSLPYTEAFF
TRBV20-1	.	TRBJ1-1	.	TGCAGGGTAAGGGGAAACACTGAAGCTTTCTTT	CRVRGNTEAFF
TRBV10-3	.	TRBJ2-2	few	TGTGCCATCAGTGTACAGGGGAACACCGGGGAGCTGTTTTTT	CAISVQGNTGELFF
TRBV5-6	.	TRBJ1-5	few	TGTGCCAGCAGCTTGGCGCAGGGACACCAGCCCCAGCATTTT	CASSLAQGHQPQHF
TRBV6-1	.	TRBJ2-3	once	TGTGCCAGCAGTGTCATTCCCACAGATACGCAGTATTTT	CASSVIPTDTQYF
TRBV2	.	TRBJ1-1	few	TGTGCCAGCACGGTTTGGAACACTGAAGCTTTCTTT	CASTVWNTEAFF
TRBV12-3/TRBV12-4	TRBD2	TRBJ2-1	few	TGTGCCAGCAGTTTAGGGACTAGCGGCAATCCCTACAATGAGCAGTTCTTC	CASSLGTSGNPYNEQFF
TRBV20-1	.	TRBJ1-5	.	TGCAGTGGTCAAGGGGGTTTGAATCAGCCCCAGCATTTT	CSGQGGLNQPQHF
TRBV20-1	TRBD2	TRBJ2-2	many	TGCAGTGCTAGAGATGAGCGGGGGGGCAACACCGGGGAGCTGTTTTTT	CSARDERGGNTGELFF
TRBV20-1	.	TRBJ2-3	few	TGCAGTGCTAGAGACTCGATGAAATGGGATACGCAGTATTTT	CSARDSMKWDTQYF
TRBV7-6	.	TRBJ2-7	.	TGTGCCAGCAGCTTATACCCGGGAGAAGAGTACGAGCAGTACTTC	CASSLYPGEEYEQYF
TRBV24-1	.	TRBJ2-3	.	TGTGCCACCAGTGACCAGACTGACTACACAGATACGCAGTATTTT	CATSDQTDYTDTQYF
TRBV7-3	.	TRBJ2-2	.	TGTGCCAGCAGCGCCCAGGGGGGAAGAGACACCGGGGAGCTGTTTTTT	CASSAQGGRDTGELFF
TRBV5-1	.	TRBJ2-1	.	TGCGCCAGCAGCTTGCAACGGATATCGTACAATGAGCAGTTCTTC	CASSLQRISYNEQFF
TRBV9	.	TRBJ2-7	.	TGTGCCAGCAGCGTAGCTACGACAGGCTACGAGCAGTACTTC	CASSVATTGYEQYF
TRBV12-3/TRBV12-4	.	TRBJ2-1	many	TGTGCCAGCAGACGACAGGGAGGGACCTACAATGAGCAGTTCTTC	CASRRQGGTYNEQFF
TRBV3-1	TRBD1	TRBJ1-2	once	TGTGCCAGCAGCCACGAAGGGAAAGGGGGCAAGTTCTATGGCTACACCTTC	CASSHEGKGGKFYGYTF